This T cell receptor (beta chain) was sequenced for a study of T cell responses to AZD1222 COVID-19 vaccine. Second doses at about 4 or about 12 weeks were pooled. Produced via immunoSEQ multiplex PCR; TCRdb's table is partial and in-frame only. The profile shows fewer than 100,000 clones, around nine tenths of them singletons. Germline V CDR1 and CDR2: MNHEY, SMNVEV (reference sequence). The CDR3 has 15 residues. After removal of 5 bases from V and 3 bases from J, the junction contained 8 bases not matched to a gene. The receptor was isolated from an adult who received the AZD1222 COVID-19 vaccine. Sequencing used peripheral blood, obtained 28 days after the second AZD1222 dose. The V and J genes are TRBV27 and TRBJ1-2; 8 bases are a match to TRBD1. CDR3: CASSPKGQADYGYTF. The CDR3 DNA is TGTGCCAGCAGTCCAAAGGGACAGGCGGACTATGGCTACACCTTC.